Each of the 2 T cell receptor beta chains below was sequenced from the same sample in a study of cytomegalovirus exposure and HLA in healthy donors. The PCR ran on 60 Vbeta and 13 Jbeta primers. TCRdb's copy holds only in-frame clones and misses some; the assay was immunoSEQ multiplex PCR. Of approximately 130,000 clones listed, almost 85% were seen once; the top ten hold 1.5%. The material sequenced was PBMCs. The receptors were sampled from a woman aged 18-29 years in good health and CMV-seronegative.

The chain uses TRBV10-1 and TRBJ2-1, with 7 bases aligning to TRBD2. The CDR3 is 16 amino acids. V lost 0 bases to trimming and J lost 7 bases; unmatched junction nucleotides: 9. Looked up from germline, CDR1 is WNHNN and CDR2 is SYGVQD (reference sequence). The CDR3: CASSESMGEGQNEQFF. The CDR3 DNA is TGCGCCAGCAGTGAGTCGATGGGGGAGGGCCAGAATGAGCAGTTCTTC.

Comments on this clone: Relative to the germline gene, one junction end is altered; a read error may explain this. The chain is built from TRBV27 and TRBJ1-1, with 8 bases matching TRBD1. The CDR3 covers 13 residues. Germline CDR1 reads MNHEY; CDR2 reads SMNVEV (reference sequence). For the CDR3, the DNA is TGTGCCAGCAGTCTATCCAGGGGGCGCAGGGTTTTCTTT. Amino acid sequence: CASSLSRGRRVFF.